Below are 9 T cell receptor beta chains sequenced from a single sample in a study of cytomegalovirus exposure and HLA in healthy donors. The table came from immunoSEQ multiplex PCR; TCRdb's copy has only in-frame clones and leaves some out. The repertoire holds 130,000 to 150,000 clones, roughly 89% seen once, with under 5% in the top ten. Sequencing was done on a sample of PBMCs. Receptors were obtained from a man younger than 35 in good health and CMV-seropositive.

The chain is built from TRBV9 and TRBJ1-4; D might be TRBD1 (6 bases). The CDR3 extends over 15 amino acids. Germline CDR1 is SGDLS and CDR2 is YYNGEE. With 4 bases removed from V and 4 bases from J, the gap between germline ends came to 14 bases. CDR3 nucleotide sequence: TGTGCCAGCAGCCCAGGGGCAGGGGTTAATGAAAAACTGTTTTTT. Its translation is CASSPGAGVNEKLFF.

The chain is built from TRBV7-2 and TRBJ2-7; 7 bases are shared with TRBD2. The CDR3 length is 14 residues. V shed 5 bases, J shed 3 bases, and the junction held 7 bases outside the gene matches. Germline lookup yields CDR1 SGHTA and CDR2 FQGNSA. The CDR3 bases are TGTGCCAGCAGCCCCTCAGCGGGACTCTACGAGCAGTACTTC. Translated: CASSPSAGLYEQYF.

The chain carries TRBV4-1 and TRBJ2-1; TRBD2 aligns across 8 bases. Trimming took 4 bases from V and 6 from J; bases not matched to a gene: 17. CDR3 length: 18 amino acids. In germline, CDR1 is MGHRA, CDR2 YSYEKL. This CDR3 reads CASSPPLAGTMSSNEQFF. The CDR3 coding sequence is TGCGCCAGCAGCCCCCCCTTAGCGGGGACAATGTCTAGCAATGAGCAGTTCTTC.

The V and J genes are TRBV9 and TRBJ2-1, with TRBD2 matching over 10 bases. V trimming: 0 bases; J trimming: 8 bases; junction bases outside the gene matches: 11. Per germline, CDR1 SGDLS and CDR2 YYNGEE. There are 17 residues in the CDR3. CDR3 in amino acids: CASSVGSSGRARDEQFF. DNA for the CDR3: TGTGCCAGCAGCGTAGGTTCGAGCGGGAGGGCCAGGGATGAGCAGTTCTTC.

The chain employs TRBV30 and TRBJ1-1; D gene ambiguous. In germline, CDR1 is GTSNPN, CDR2 SVGIG (reference sequence). The CDR3 totals 13 residues. The V gene lost 4 bases and the J gene lost 4 bases, with 13 bases spanning the gap. CDR3 sequence reads: CAWTLNSGTEAFF. The DNA of the CDR3 is TGTGCCTGGACCCTAAATTCGGGCACTGAAGCTTTCTTT.

This clone was seen once. The chain recombines TRBV10-2 with TRBJ2-7; D is possibly TRBD1 (5 bases). The CDR3 contains 13 residues. CDR1 and CDR2 (germline): WSHSY, SAAADI. V dropped 5 bases and J dropped 3 bases, with 11 bases sitting between them. CDR3 residues: CASSTQGSYEQYF. For the CDR3, the DNA is TGCGCCAGCAGTACGCAGGGTAGCTACGAGCAGTACTTC.

The rearrangement joins TRBV23-1 to TRBJ2-7, with D perhaps matching TRBD2 (5 bases). TRBV23-1 is an ORF for which the function is uncertain. With 0 bases removed from V and 0 bases from J, the gap between germline ends came to 12 bases. This CDR3 has 16 residues. CDR3 nucleotide sequence: TGCGCCAGCAGTCAATCAAGAGGGCGCAGCTCCTACGAGCAGTACTTC. It specifies CASSQSRGRSSYEQYF.

V and J are TRBV4-1 and TRBJ2-7, with a possible D match to TRBD2 (6 bases). The V end was cut by 5 bases, the J end by 3 bases, with 23 bases between. The CDR3 runs to 17 residues. Germline CDR1 MGHRA, CDR2 YSYEKL. The CDR3 loop is CASSSTEGGIKNYEQYF. CDR3 nucleotides: TGCGCCAGCAGCTCAACCGAAGGCGGGATAAAGAACTACGAGCAGTACTTC.

On this clone itself: The same CDR3 is also encoded by other DNA sequences in this sample. The chain carries TRBV13 and TRBJ1-3; the D gene is possibly TRBD1 (6 bases). The CDR3 contains 14 residues. The V and J ends lost 3 bases and 4 bases respectively, with 10 bases between them. Germline loops: CDR1 PRHDT, CDR2 FYEKMQ (reference sequence). CDR3 sequence (DNA): TGTGCCAGCAGCTTCAGGGGAGCCGGAAACACCATATATTTT. Protein sequence: CASSFRGAGNTIYF.